This T cell receptor beta chain originates from a study of CD8+ T cells in alopecia areata. In the study overall: Tofacitinib exposure lasted 6 to 18 months, followed by 6 months off drug.

RNA was extracted and reverse transcribed into cDNA as the sequencing template. Some clones are missing from TCRdb's copy, which holds only in-frame ones; the method was immunoSEQ multiplex PCR. The sample consists of about 180,000 clones, approximately 62% of them appearing once. This clone has only a few counts. The TCR sequence derives from a human donor with alopecia areata. Sequencing used CD4+ T cells sorted from blood, obtained at week 0.

The CDR3 sequence is CSVAGTWGTDTQYF. For the CDR3, the DNA is TGCAGCGTCGCCGGGACCTGGGGCACAGATACGCAGTATTTT. This chain links TRBV29-1 with TRBJ2-3; D could derive from TRBD1 or TRBD2 (5 bases each). Trimming stripped 6 bases from V and 1 base from J, with 14 bases between. Per germline, CDR1 SQVTM and CDR2 ANQGSEA. This CDR3 is built from 14 residues.